A single sample is the source of the 22 T cell receptor beta chains below, sequenced in a study of response to subunit inactivated influenza vaccine. MiXCR was run by TCRdb on the RT-PCR reads, yielding one entry per CDR3 protein. The table has 530,000 or so distinct CDR3 sequences, around 13% seen once; the top ten hold approximately 10%. This specimen was PBMCs from blood, taken 12 days after vaccination. The receptor set was obtained from a man in his forties or fifties who received an inactivated influenza vaccine.

This clonotype was seen more than once but under ten times. The DNA for the CDR3 is TGCGCCAGCAGCCTTCAATCAGGGGCTATGTCCTACGAGCAGTACTTC. The encoded protein is CASSLQSGAMSYEQYF. J is TRBJ2-7 and V is TRBV5-1, with D tentatively TRBD1 (6 bases). This CDR3 is built from 16 residues. The germline CDR1 and CDR2 sequences are SGHRS and YFSETQ. The V gene lost 4 bases and the J gene lost 1 base, with 18 bases spanning the gap.

Only a few counts were recorded for this clonotype. This chain connects TRBV28 to TRBJ2-3; D is possibly TRBD2 (6 bases). Germline V gene data show CDR1 as MDHEN and CDR2 as SYDVKM. The CDR3 consists of 15 residues. V shed 4 bases and J shed 5 bases, with 16 bases lying between them. CDR3 sequence: CASSSLGGTGDTQYF. The CDR3 DNA follows: TGTGCCAGCAGTTCTCTTGGGGGGACTGGAGATACGCAGTATTTT.

The chain uses TRBV20-1 and TRBJ2-5; 7 bases are a match to TRBD2. V shed 0 bases and J 3 bases; nucleotides not matched to a gene: 7. The CDR3 contains 15 residues. Germline V gene sequence: CDR1 DFQATT, CDR2 SNEGSKA (reference sequence). The CDR3 bases are TGCAGTGCTAGAGATGCGACGGCGGGGGAAGAGACCCAGTACTTC. Its protein product is CSARDATAGEETQYF.

This clonotype was detected many times. The J gene is TRBJ1-5, the V gene TRBV4-1; TRBD1 matches 7 bases. The CDR3 runs to 15 residues. Germline V gives CDR1 MGHRA, CDR2 YSYEKL. V was pared by 6 bases and J by 2 bases, with 7 bases of the junction left unmatched. The CDR3 spells CASSFAGGGNQPQHF. CDR3 coding DNA: TGCGCCAGCAGTTTCGCAGGGGGAGGCAATCAGCCCCAGCATTTT.

This clonotype occurred a few times. The chain joins TRBV5-1 to TRBJ2-2, with D maybe TRBD1 (5 bases). Germline V gives CDR1 SGHRS, CDR2 YFSETQ. Trimming removed 6 bases from V and 7 bases from J, with 22 bases in between. The CDR3 runs 16 residues. The CDR3 bases are TGCGCCAGCAACTCCCGGACAAGGGGATCTTTCGGGGAGCTGTTTTTT. Amino acid sequence: CASNSRTRGSFGELFF. The variable domain in full, with the rest retrieved from reference TRBV5-1 and TRBJ2-2, is KAGVTQTPRYLIKTRGQQVTLSCSPISGHRSVSWYQQTPGQGLQFLFEYFSETQRNKGNFPGRFSGRQFSNSRSEMNVSTLELGDSALYLCASNSRTRGSFGELFFGEGSRLTVL.

This chain links TRBV5-6 with TRBJ1-4, with TRBD1 matching over 7 bases. The germline gives CDR1 SGHDT, CDR2 YYEEEE. The V and J ends lost 4 bases and 8 bases, in that order; junction bases with no gene match: 8. The CDR3 is made up of 14 amino acids. CDR3: CASSLRGYDEKLFF. CDR3 nucleotides: TGTGCCAGCAGCCTCAGGGGGTATGACGAAAAACTGTTTTTT.

This clonotype showed up just a few times. The chain joins TRBV19 to TRBJ2-1; perhaps TRBD2 as D (6 bases). V dropped 6 bases and J dropped 9 bases, with 18 bases sitting between them. CDR1 LNHDA and CDR2 SQIVND come from the germline V gene (reference sequence). There are 14 residues in the CDR3. The CDR3 nucleotides read TGTGCCAGTAGACCCCCCGGAGGGAGGAGTGAGCAGTTCTTC. Translated, it gives CASRPPGGRSEQFF.

The sample holds a few counts of this clonotype. This chain connects TRBV7-9 to TRBJ2-7; D unclear. The CDR3 is 13 amino acids. Trimming pared 7 bases from V and 7 bases from J, leaving 17 bases between. Germline-derived CDR1 and CDR2 are SEHNR and FQNEAQ (reference sequence). CDR3 in DNA: TGTGCCAGCACCGAACTTGGGGTTAGTGAGCAGTACTTC. This gives the protein CASTELGVSEQYF.

This chain uses TRBV10-3 with TRBJ2-7, with TRBD2 matching 8 bases. J lost 2 bases, V lost 3 bases, and 6 bases had no gene match. The CDR3 runs 15 residues. Looked up from germline, CDR1 is ENHRY and CDR2 is SYGVKD. The CDR3 bases are TGTGCCATCAGTGATAGCGGGGCCACAACCTACGAGCAGTACTTC. Translation gives CAISDSGATTYEQYF.

With respect to this clonotype: A clone one base away is much larger, so this may be a read error. The J gene is TRBJ2-1, the V gene TRBV29-1, with D unclear. V shed 4 bases and J shed 4 bases, with 5 bases lying between them. Germline V lookup: CDR1 SQVTM, CDR2 ANQGSEA. This CDR3 has 11 residues. The CDR3 DNA is TGCAGCGTTGGGCAATACAATGAGCAGTTCTTC. It is translated as CSVGQYNEQFF.

The J gene is TRBJ1-6, the V gene TRBV12-3 or TRBV12-4, with a possible D match to TRBD1 (6 bases). The CDR3 covers 16 residues. The V end was cut by 3 bases, the J end by 6 bases, with 15 bases between. CDR3 sequence reads: CASSFVSGQRNSPLHF. DNA for the CDR3: TGTGCCAGCAGTTTTGTGTCCGGACAGCGTAATTCACCCCTCCACTTT.

This clonotype was observed many times. The chain employs TRBV20-1 and TRBJ1-5; D is unresolved. V dropped 0 bases and J dropped 1 base, with 10 bases sitting between them. The CDR3 consists of 15 residues. Germline CDR1 DFQATT, CDR2 SNEGSKA (reference sequence). This chain's CDR3 is CSARDYGLSNQPQHF. The CDR3 DNA reads TGCAGTGCTAGAGATTACGGGCTGAGCAATCAGCCCCAGCATTTT.

The chain has TRBV24-1 and TRBJ2-1; the match to TRBD1 covers 8 bases. Per germline, CDR1 KGHDR and CDR2 SFDVKD. The CDR3 loop spans 14 amino acids. V trimming: 5 bases; J trimming: 8 bases; junction bases outside the gene matches: 7. As DNA, the CDR3 is TGTGCCACCAGTGCCCGCAAGGACAGGGATGAGCAGTTCTTC. This gives the protein CATSARKDRDEQFF.

The J gene is TRBJ2-7, the V gene TRBV2; D possibly matches TRBD1 or TRBD2 (7 bases each). This CDR3 contains 16 residues. The germline gives CDR1 SNHLY, CDR2 FYNNEI. The V end was cut by 9 bases, the J end by 3 bases, with 24 bases between. CDR3 sequence reads: CARRNLGDSGIYEQYF. CDR3 sequence (DNA): TGTGCCAGGAGGAACCTTGGGGACAGCGGGATCTACGAGCAGTACTTC.

The chain links TRBV10-3 to TRBJ1-1, with unresolved D. There are 13 residues in the CDR3. Germline CDR1 and CDR2: ENHRY and SYGVKD. V lost 7 bases and J 6 bases, leaving 15 bases between the germline ends. In nucleotides, the CDR3 is TGTGCCATCAATATTGGTAGCGGATCTGAAGCTTTCTTT. Amino acids: CAINIGSGSEAFF.

Many counts were recorded for this clonotype. This rearrangement joins TRBV7-2 to TRBJ1-1; tentative D call: TRBD1 (5 bases). Germline lookup yields CDR1 SGHTA and CDR2 FQGNSA. V lost 6 bases and J 2 bases, leaving 13 bases between the germline ends. CDR3 size: 14 residues. The CDR3 is CASRPQGTNTEAFF. The CDR3 DNA follows: TGTGCCAGCAGACCCCAGGGCACAAACACTGAAGCTTTCTTT.

Many counts were recorded for this clonotype. V gene TRBV4-2 combines with J gene TRBJ2-1; D is undetermined. V lost 0 bases to trimming and J lost 7 bases, with 4 bases between them. CDR1 and CDR2 (germline): LGHNA, YNFKEQ. The CDR3 is made up of 12 amino acids. CDR3 residues: CASSQDRNEQFF. As DNA, the CDR3 is TGTGCCAGCAGCCAAGATAGGAATGAGCAGTTCTTC.

CDR3 protein: CASSLAAGLASTGELFF. CDR3 coding DNA: TGTGCCAGCAGCTTAGCCGCGGGACTAGCGAGCACCGGGGAGCTGTTTTTT. The V call is TRBV7-2, the J call TRBJ2-2; TRBD2 matches at 10 bases. Germline trimming cut 0 bases from V and 4 bases from J; bases unmatched to any gene: 5. Germline V gene sequence: CDR1 SGHTA, CDR2 FQGNSA. This CDR3 contains 17 residues. Looking up the rest from reference TRBV7-2 and TRBJ2-2 gives the full variable domain: GAGVSQSPSNKVTEKGKDVELRCDPISGHTALYWYRQSLGQGLEFLIYFQGNSAPDKSGLPSDRFSAERTGGSVSTLTIQRTQQEDSAVYLCASSLAAGLASTGELFFGEGSRLTVL.

The J gene is TRBJ2-2, the V gene TRBV7-8; D possibly corresponds to TRBD2 (5 bases). Germline assignment: CDR1 SGHVS and CDR2 FQNEAQ. The CDR3 is 15 residues long. V shed 1 base and J shed 7 bases, with 13 bases lying between them. CDR3 sequence reads: CASSLVASYGGELFF. DNA of the CDR3: TGTGCCAGCAGCTTAGTGGCTAGCTACGGCGGGGAGCTGTTTTTT.

This clonotype was seen a few times. V usage is TRBV7-2 and J usage is TRBJ2-5; TRBD2 might be the D (5 bases). V was clipped by 2 bases and J by 7 bases, with 20 bases between them. Germline V gene data show CDR1 as SGHTA and CDR2 as FQGNSA. The CDR3 extends over 16 amino acids. The CDR3 coding sequence is TGTGCCAGCAGCTTATTGTCGGGAACTATGTTAGGGACCCAGTACTTC. Protein sequence: CASSLLSGTMLGTQYF.

This clonotype appeared a few times. The chain employs TRBV28 and TRBJ2-7; possible D gene TRBD1, 6 bases. The CDR3 is 16 amino acids. V gave up 6 bases and J gave up 0 bases, with 18 bases separating them. Germline lookup yields CDR1 MDHEN and CDR2 SYDVKM. The CDR3 DNA sequence: TGTGCCAGCAGCCTAGACGGGACAAGAGTCTCCTACGAGCAGTACTTC. Residues: CASSLDGTRVSYEQYF. Filled out from reference TRBV28 and TRBJ2-7, the complete variable domain reads DVKVTQSSRYLVKRTGEKVFLECVQDMDHENMFWYRQDPGLGLRLIYFSYDVKMKEKGDIPEGYSVSREKKERFSLILESASTNQTSMYLCASSLDGTRVSYEQYFGPGTRLTVT.

This clonotype came up many times. This sequence joins TRBV3-1 and TRBJ2-1, with 11 nucleotides matching TRBD2. V lost 4 bases to trimming and J lost 8 bases; unmatched junction nucleotides: 7. This CDR3 spans 15 amino acids. CDR1 is LGHDT, CDR2 YNNKEL, per germline (reference sequence). The CDR3 coding sequence is TGTGCCAGCAGCCTAACTAGCGGGAGTTTTGATGAGCAGTTCTTC. The encoded protein is CASSLTSGSFDEQFF.